Presented here are 26 T cell receptor beta chains from one specimen sequenced in a study of CD8 T cells in Susac syndrome. Reverse transcription used about 0.45 to 1 ug RNA and random hexamers. TCRdb called the immunoSEQ multiplex PCR reads again in MiXCR, with one record for every CDR3 protein. This table holds about 180,000 distinct CDR3 sequences, roughly 94% found once. The sample was CD4+ T cells from PBMCs. These receptors were taken from a human donor with Susac syndrome.

The rearrangement uses TRBV18 and TRBJ1-1; the match to TRBD1 covers 10 bases. Germline loops: CDR1 KGHSH, CDR2 LQKENI. The CDR3 spans 16 residues. After removal of 3 bases from V and 5 bases from J, the junction contained 9 bases not matched to a gene. The CDR3 nucleotides are TGTGCCAGCTCACCGATCCCCGGGACAGGGGTGACTGAAGCTTTCTTT. This sequence encodes CASSPIPGTGVTEAFF.

The gene calls are TRBV4-2 and TRBJ1-6; D is undetermined. Germline lookup yields CDR1 LGHNA and CDR2 YNFKEQ. Deletions cut 1 base from V and 4 bases from J, with 11 bases between. CDR3 length: 16 residues. CDR3 loop: CASSQVADGYNSPLHF. CDR3 coding DNA: TGTGCCAGCAGCCAAGTTGCCGACGGGTATAATTCACCCCTCCACTTT.

V is TRBV3-1 and J is TRBJ2-7; 7 positions agree with TRBD1. The trim removed 1 base at V and 6 bases at J, leaving 6 bases unmatched. CDR3 size: 14 residues. Germline V gene lookup returns CDR1 LGHDT and CDR2 YNNKEL (reference sequence). This chain's CDR3 is CASSQGYDRAEQYF. CDR3 bases: TGTGCCAGCAGCCAAGGATACGACAGGGCCGAGCAGTACTTC.

The chain has TRBV5-1 and TRBJ2-5, with D hard to call. The V gene's germline CDR1 is SGHRS and CDR2 YFSETQ. This CDR3 is 14 amino acids long. Trimming took 1 base from V and 5 from J, leaving 12 bases between them. This CDR3 is CASSLRSLGETQYF. The CDR3 DNA is TGCGCCAGCAGCTTGCGAAGCCTAGGGGAGACCCAGTACTTC.

V gene TRBV29-1 combines with J gene TRBJ2-1, with 8 bases fitting TRBD2. V dropped 6 bases and J dropped 9; count of bases not matched to a gene: 4. Germline assignment: CDR1 SQVTM and CDR2 ANQGSEA. The CDR3 spans 11 residues. The CDR3 nucleotides read TGCAGCGTCAGGGCGGGGGGTGAGCAGTTCTTC. It translates to CSVRAGGEQFF.

V is TRBV18 and J is TRBJ2-2; weak D call: TRBD1 (6 bases). Trimming stripped 5 bases from V and 5 bases from J, with 21 bases between. The V gene's germline CDR1 is KGHSH and CDR2 LQKENI. The length of the CDR3 is 17 residues. The CDR3 loop reads CASSTGIPGQRTGELFF. CDR3 nucleotides: TGTGCCAGCTCAACAGGAATACCGGGACAAAGAACCGGGGAGCTGTTTTTT.

The chain is built from TRBV5-6 and TRBJ2-3; 8 bases line up with TRBD2. The CDR3 is made up of 16 amino acids. V was pared by 3 bases and J by 0 bases, with 6 bases of the junction left unmatched. CDR1 SGHDT and CDR2 YYEEEE come from the germline V gene. The CDR3 here is CASSSQRGPSTDTQYF. CDR3 bases: TGTGCCAGCAGCTCGCAGCGGGGGCCTAGCACAGATACGCAGTATTTT.

This clonotype was picked up one time. CDR3 nucleotide sequence: TGTGCCAGCTCACCAGTGTCGCTAGCGGGAGGCGATGAGCAGTTCTTC. This sequence encodes CASSPVSLAGGDEQFF. This chain connects TRBV18 to TRBJ2-1; 11 nucleotides match TRBD2. This CDR3 comprises 16 residues. CDR1 and CDR2 (germline): KGHSH, LQKENI. Trimming cost V 2 bases and J 8 bases; bases outside gene matches: 8. Together with reference TRBV18 and TRBJ2-1, the CDR3 gives the full variable domain: NAGVMQNPRHLVRRRGQEARLRCSPMKGHSHVYWYRQLPEEGLKFMVYLQKENIIDESGMPKERFSAEFPKEGPSILRIQQVVRGDSAAYFCASSPVSLAGGDEQFFGPGTRLTVL.

The gene calls are TRBV9 and TRBJ2-5; the match to TRBD1 covers 7 bases. Unmatched junction bases numbered 7, after V lost 1 base and J lost 7 bases. The CDR3 loop spans 14 amino acids. Germline CDR1 SGDLS, CDR2 YYNGEE. The CDR3 DNA is TGTGCCAGCAGCGTAACCGACAGGGTGGGGACCCAGTACTTC. Protein sequence: CASSVTDRVGTQYF.

The CDR3 DNA follows: TGTGCCAGCAGCCAAGGCAACAGCGACTCAAACTATGGCTACACCTTC. Residues: CASSQGNSDSNYGYTF. The chain joins TRBV3-1 to TRBJ1-2; D not certain. V lost 1 base and J 2 bases, leaving 14 bases between the germline ends. Germline CDR1 is LGHDT and CDR2 is YNNKEL (reference sequence). The CDR3 length is 16 residues.

The rearrangement joins TRBV20-1 to TRBJ2-1; a weak D match, TRBD1 (6 bases). Trimming stripped 0 bases from V and 0 bases from J, with 9 bases between. The germline V gene encodes CDR1 DFQATT and CDR2 SNEGSKA (reference sequence). The CDR3 runs 15 residues. For the CDR3, the DNA is TGCAGTGCTAGAGAAAGACAGGACTCCTACAATGAGCAGTTCTTC. Amino acid sequence: CSARERQDSYNEQFF.

A single count supports this clonotype. The chain joins TRBV5-1 to TRBJ2-1; 8 nucleotides line up with TRBD2. The CDR3 totals 16 residues. J gave up 7 bases and V 0 bases, and 9 bases lay outside the gene matches. From germline, CDR1 is SGHRS and CDR2 YFSETQ. CDR3: CASSLVIAGIPNEQFF. Here the CDR3 DNA reads TGCGCCAGCAGCTTGGTGATAGCGGGAATCCCAAATGAGCAGTTCTTC.

The sample holds one count of this clonotype. This chain joins TRBV5-1 and TRBJ1-1, with D uncertain. Per the germline V gene, CDR1 is SGHRS and CDR2 is YFSETQ. Trimming cost V 0 bases and J 1 base, with 7 bases left between them. This CDR3 contains 14 residues. In DNA form, the CDR3 reads TGCGCCAGCAGCTTGGACATAGAGAACACTGAAGCTTTCTTT. Its translation is CASSLDIENTEAFF.

The rearrangement links TRBV6-5 to TRBJ1-4; D gene unclear. The CDR3 is 14 amino acids. Germline-derived CDR1 and CDR2 are MNHEY and SVGAGI. The V gene lost 5 bases and the J gene lost 3 bases, with 10 bases spanning the gap. Here the CDR3 reads CASSQKGPNEKLFF. Written as DNA, the CDR3 is TGTGCCAGCAGTCAGAAGGGCCCTAATGAAAAACTGTTTTTT.

This clonotype was detected only a few times. The chain has TRBV7-2 and TRBJ1-2; D remains ambiguous. Germline CDR1 SGHTA, CDR2 FQGNSA. V lost 1 base and J lost 5, with 5 bases in between. This CDR3 region has 12 residues. This chain's CDR3 is CASSLDRYGYTF. The CDR3 coding sequence is TGTGCCAGCAGCTTAGACCGTTATGGCTACACCTTC.

The chain recombines TRBV19 with TRBJ1-5; 8 bases line up with TRBD1. The ends lost 6 bases at V and 7 bases at J; junction bases unmatched: 5. Germline lookup yields CDR1 LNHDA and CDR2 SQIVND (reference sequence). This CDR3 has 13 amino acids. The CDR3 DNA reads as TGTGCCAGTAGCGACAGGGGTCGACAGCCCCAGCATTTT. Translated, it gives CASSDRGRQPQHF. Variable domain in full (rest from reference TRBV19 and TRBJ1-5): DGGITQSPKYLFRKEGQNVTLSCEQNLNHDAMYWYRQDPGQGLRLIYYSQIVNDFQKGDIAEGYSVSREKKESFPLTVTSAQKNPTAFYLCASSDRGRQPQHFGDGTRLSIL.

This clonotype was seen only once. V is TRBV12-3 or TRBV12-4 and J is TRBJ1-5; maybe TRBD1 (6 bases). The CDR3 consists of 16 residues. V lost 1 base, J lost 2 bases, and 12 bases lay in between. The CDR3 here is CASSLGGADGNQPQHF. The CDR3 DNA is TGTGCCAGCAGTTTAGGGGGGGCAGACGGCAATCAGCCCCAGCATTTT.

The CDR3, as DNA: TGCAGTGCTAGAGGACAGGCCCACGAGCAGTACTTC. Its translation is CSARGQAHEQYF. The chain carries TRBV20-1 and TRBJ2-7, with D possibly matching TRBD1 (6 bases). From germline, CDR1 is DFQATT and CDR2 SNEGSKA (reference sequence). Deletions cut 1 base from V and 5 bases from J, with 9 bases between. The CDR3 has 12 amino acids.

This clonotype was picked up one time. The CDR3 coding sequence is TGTGCCAGCAGTAGCCCCCTAGGACTTCGGGGCTCCTACGAGCAGTACTTC. This codes for CASSSPLGLRGSYEQYF. V is TRBV6-2 or TRBV6-3 and J is TRBJ2-7, with D possibly matching TRBD2 (5 bases). Trimming shortened V by 5 bases and J by 0 bases, and 20 bases separated the two germline ends. This CDR3 contains 17 residues. Germline-derived CDR1 and CDR2 are MNHEY and SVGEGT.

The chain is built from TRBV5-6 and TRBJ2-5; 11 nucleotides line up with TRBD2. This CDR3 has 15 amino acids. Trimming cost V 5 bases and J 3 bases; bases outside gene matches: 6. CDR1 and CDR2 from the germline V gene are SGHDT and YYEEEE. In DNA, the CDR3 is TGTGCCAGCAGATTGACTAGCGGGGCAGAAGAGACCCAGTACTTC. Its translation: CASRLTSGAEETQYF.

J is TRBJ2-3 and V is TRBV9, with 7 bases that match TRBD2. The V gene's germline CDR1 is SGDLS and CDR2 YYNGEE. This CDR3 is built from 16 residues. Trimming removed 1 base from V and 4 bases from J; junction bases left unmatched: 9. CDR3 nucleotide sequence: TGTGCCAGCAGCGTAACAACGGGGGGAGTTGCAGATACGCAGTATTTT. Translated: CASSVTTGGVADTQYF.

V is TRBV5-1 and J is TRBJ2-7; the match to TRBD1 covers 8 bases. Germline CDR1 SGHRS, CDR2 YFSETQ. V was clipped by 4 bases and J by 1 base; unmatched bases: 7. This CDR3 is 15 amino acids long. The CDR3 nucleotides read TGCGCCAGCAGCCTCGGGACAGGCCGTTCCTACGAGCAGTACTTC. Amino acids: CASSLGTGRSYEQYF.

This chain joins TRBV5-1 and TRBJ1-1, with a tentative D call TRBD1 (5 bases). Per germline, CDR1 SGHRS and CDR2 YFSETQ. The ends were cut back, 5 bases at V and 2 bases at J, with 10 bases in the middle. CDR3 length equals 13 residues. CDR3 sequence (DNA): TGCGCCAGCAGTCCCGGGGACAACACTGAAGCTTTCTTT. Amino acids: CASSPGDNTEAFF. Full variable domain (missing parts from reference TRBV5-1 and TRBJ1-1): KAGVTQTPRYLIKTRGQQVTLSCSPISGHRSVSWYQQTPGQGLQFLFEYFSETQRNKGNFPGRFSGRQFSNSRSEMNVSTLELGDSALYLCASSPGDNTEAFFGQGTRLTVV.

This rearrangement joins TRBV6-6 to TRBJ1-1; the D gene is possibly TRBD1 (6 bases). With 2 bases removed from V and 4 bases from J, the gap between germline ends came to 14 bases. Germline lookup yields CDR1 MNHNY and CDR2 SVGAGI (reference sequence). The CDR3 extends over 15 amino acids. The CDR3 DNA sequence: TGTGCCAGCAGTTACGAGGACAGATTGGGCACTGAAGCTTTCTTT. Amino acids: CASSYEDRLGTEAFF.

This chain connects TRBV20-1 to TRBJ1-2; 8 bases are a match to TRBD1. CDR3 length equals 12 residues. The V gene's germline CDR1 is DFQATT and CDR2 SNEGSKA (reference sequence). J gave up 7 bases and V 4 bases, and 5 bases lay outside the gene matches. The CDR3 DNA follows: TGCAGTGCTACAAGACAGGGGACTGGCTACACCTTC. Translated: CSATRQGTGYTF.

The chain recombines TRBV6-5 with TRBJ2-3, with D possibly matching TRBD2 (6 bases). CDR3 length equals 15 residues. The V gene's germline CDR1 is MNHEY and CDR2 SVGAGI. Trimming stripped 4 bases from V and 2 bases from J, with 13 bases between. In DNA, the CDR3 is TGTGCCAGCAGTTCCAGCGGGCTAACCACAGATACGCAGTATTTT. It encodes CASSSSGLTTDTQYF.